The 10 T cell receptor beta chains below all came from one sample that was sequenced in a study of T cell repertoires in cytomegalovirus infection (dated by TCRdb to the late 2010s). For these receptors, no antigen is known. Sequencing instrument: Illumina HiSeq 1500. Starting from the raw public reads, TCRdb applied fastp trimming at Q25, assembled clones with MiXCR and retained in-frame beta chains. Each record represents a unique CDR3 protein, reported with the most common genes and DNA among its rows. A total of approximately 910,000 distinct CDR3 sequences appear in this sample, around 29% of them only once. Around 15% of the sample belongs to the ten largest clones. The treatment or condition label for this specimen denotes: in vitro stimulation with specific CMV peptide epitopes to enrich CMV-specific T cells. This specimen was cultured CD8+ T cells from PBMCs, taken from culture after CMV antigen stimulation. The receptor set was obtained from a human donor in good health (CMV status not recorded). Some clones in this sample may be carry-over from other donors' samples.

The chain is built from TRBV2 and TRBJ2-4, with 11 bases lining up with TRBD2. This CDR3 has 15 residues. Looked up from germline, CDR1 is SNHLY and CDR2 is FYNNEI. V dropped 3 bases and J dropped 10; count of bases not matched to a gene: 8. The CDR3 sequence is CASSDLAGGSAIQYF. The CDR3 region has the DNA TGTGCCAGCAGTGACCTAGCGGGGGGCTCCGCGATTCAGTACTTC.

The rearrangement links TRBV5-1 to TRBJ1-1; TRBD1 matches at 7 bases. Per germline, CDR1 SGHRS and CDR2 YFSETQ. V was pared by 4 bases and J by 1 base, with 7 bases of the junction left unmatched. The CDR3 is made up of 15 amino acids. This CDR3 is CASSRAGGKNTEAFF. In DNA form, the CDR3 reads TGCGCCAGCAGCAGAGCAGGGGGGAAGAACACTGAAGCTTTCTTT.

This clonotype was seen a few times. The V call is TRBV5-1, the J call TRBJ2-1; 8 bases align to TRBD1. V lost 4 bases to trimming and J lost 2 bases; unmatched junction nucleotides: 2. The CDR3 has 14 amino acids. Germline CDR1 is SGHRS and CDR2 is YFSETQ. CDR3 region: CASSGQGTYNEQFF. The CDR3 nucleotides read TGCGCCAGCAGCGGACAGGGTACCTACAATGAGCAGTTCTTC.

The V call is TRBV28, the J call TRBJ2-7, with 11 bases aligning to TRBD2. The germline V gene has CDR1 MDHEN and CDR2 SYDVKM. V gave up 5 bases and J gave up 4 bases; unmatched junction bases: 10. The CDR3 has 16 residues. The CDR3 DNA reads TGTGCCAGCAGTCAAGGTAGACTAGCGGGGAAGTACGAGCAGTACGTC. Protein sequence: CASSQGRLAGKYEQYV.

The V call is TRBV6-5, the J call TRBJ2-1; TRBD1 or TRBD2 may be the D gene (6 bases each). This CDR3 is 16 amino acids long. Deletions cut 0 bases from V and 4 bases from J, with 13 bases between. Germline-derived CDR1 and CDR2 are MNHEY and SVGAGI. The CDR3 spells CASSYSIGGLYNEQFF. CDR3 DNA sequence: TGTGCCAGCAGTTACTCGATAGGGGGGCTGTACAATGAGCAGTTCTTC.

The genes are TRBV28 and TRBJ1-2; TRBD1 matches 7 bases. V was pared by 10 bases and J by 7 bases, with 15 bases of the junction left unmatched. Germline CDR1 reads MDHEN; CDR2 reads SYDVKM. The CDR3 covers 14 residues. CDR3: CATRPRQGLGGYTF. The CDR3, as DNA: TGTGCCACCCGTCCTCGACAGGGATTAGGTGGCTACACCTTC.

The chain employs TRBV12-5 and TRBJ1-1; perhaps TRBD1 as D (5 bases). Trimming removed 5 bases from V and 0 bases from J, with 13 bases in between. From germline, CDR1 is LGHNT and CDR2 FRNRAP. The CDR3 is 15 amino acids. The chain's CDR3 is CASGPHPTVNTEAFF. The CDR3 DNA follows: TGTGCTAGTGGTCCCCACCCGACAGTGAACACTGAAGCTTTCTTT.

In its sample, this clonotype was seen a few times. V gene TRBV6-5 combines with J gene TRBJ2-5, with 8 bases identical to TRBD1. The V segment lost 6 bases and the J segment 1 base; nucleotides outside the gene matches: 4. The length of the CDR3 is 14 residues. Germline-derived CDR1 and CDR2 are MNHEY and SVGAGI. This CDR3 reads CASRSGGLQETQYF. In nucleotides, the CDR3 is TGTGCCAGCAGATCAGGGGGCCTCCAAGAGACCCAGTACTTC.

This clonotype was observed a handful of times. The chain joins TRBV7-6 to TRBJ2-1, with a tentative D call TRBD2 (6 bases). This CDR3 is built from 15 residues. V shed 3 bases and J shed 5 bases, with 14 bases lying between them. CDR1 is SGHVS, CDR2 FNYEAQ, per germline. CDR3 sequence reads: CASSFRGVFHNEQFF. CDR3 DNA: TGTGCCAGCAGCTTTCGCGGGGTGTTCCACAATGAGCAGTTCTTC.

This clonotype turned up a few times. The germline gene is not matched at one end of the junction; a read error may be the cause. The CDR3 DNA sequence: TGTGCTAGCAGCTTCGAGAGGGGATCCAATGAGCAGTTCTTC. It encodes CASSFERGSNEQFF. The chain recombines TRBV7-7 with TRBJ2-1, with D perhaps being TRBD1 or TRBD2 (5 bases each). Germline V gene data show CDR1 as SSHAT and CDR2 as FNYEAQ (reference sequence). The CDR3 consists of 14 residues. The entire variable domain, with the rest obtained from reference TRBV7-7 and TRBJ2-1, is as follows: GAGVSQSPRYKVTKRGQDVTLRCDPISSHATLYWYQQALGQGPEFLTYFNYEAQPDKSGLPSDRFSAERPEGSISTLTIQRTEQRDSAMYRCASSFERGSNEQFFGPGTRLTVL.